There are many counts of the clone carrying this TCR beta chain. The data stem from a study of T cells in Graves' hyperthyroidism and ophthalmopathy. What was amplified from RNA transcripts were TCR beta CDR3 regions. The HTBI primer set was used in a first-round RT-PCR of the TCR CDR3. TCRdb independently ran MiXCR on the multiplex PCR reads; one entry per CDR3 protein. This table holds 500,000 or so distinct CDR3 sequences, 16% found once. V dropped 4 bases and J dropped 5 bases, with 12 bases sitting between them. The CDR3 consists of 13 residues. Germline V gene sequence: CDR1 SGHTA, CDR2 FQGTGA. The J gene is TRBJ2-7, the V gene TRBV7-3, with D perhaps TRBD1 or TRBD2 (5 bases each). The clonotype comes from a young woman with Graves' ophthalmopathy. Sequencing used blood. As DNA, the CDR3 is TGTGCCAGCAGCTCCGGACTGGGGCACGAGCAGTACTTC. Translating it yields CASSSGLGHEQYF. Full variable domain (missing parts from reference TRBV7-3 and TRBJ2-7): GAGVSQTPSNKVTEKGKYVELRCDPISGHTALYWYRQSLGQGPEFLIYFQGTGAADDSGLPNDRFFAVRPEGSVSTLKIQRTERGDSAVYLCASSSGLGHEQYFGPGTRLTVT.